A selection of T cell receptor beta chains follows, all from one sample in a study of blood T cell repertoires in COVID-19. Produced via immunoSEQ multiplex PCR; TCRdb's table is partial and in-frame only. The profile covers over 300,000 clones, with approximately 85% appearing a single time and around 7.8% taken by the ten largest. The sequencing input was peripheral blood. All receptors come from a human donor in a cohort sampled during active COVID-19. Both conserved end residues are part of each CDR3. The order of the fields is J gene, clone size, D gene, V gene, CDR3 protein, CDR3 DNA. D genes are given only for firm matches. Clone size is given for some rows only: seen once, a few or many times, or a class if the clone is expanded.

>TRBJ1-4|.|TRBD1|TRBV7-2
CASSFRPLQGSNEKLFF
TGTGCCAGCAGCTTTAGACCTTTACAGGGGTCTAATGAAAAACTGTTTTTT
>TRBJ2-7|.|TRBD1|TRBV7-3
CASSSAGTGTYEQYF
TGTGCCAGCAGCTCAGCCGGGACAGGGACCTACGAGCAGTACTTC
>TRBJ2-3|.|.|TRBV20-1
CSASVAGGTQYF
TGCAGTGCTAGTGTCGCCGGGGGTACGCAGTATTTT
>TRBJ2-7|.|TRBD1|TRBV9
CASSPQTGSYEQYF
TGTGCCAGCAGCCCCCAGACAGGGTCCTACGAGCAGTACTTC
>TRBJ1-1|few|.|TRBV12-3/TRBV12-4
CASSLDRYTEAFF
TGTGCCAGCAGTTTAGACAGATACACTGAAGCTTTCTTT
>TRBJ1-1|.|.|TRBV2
CASSGEGGLNTEAFF
TGTGCCAGCAGTGGGGAAGGAGGACTTAACACTGAAGCTTTCTTT
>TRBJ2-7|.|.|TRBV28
CASSSIAAASYEQYF
TGTGCCAGCAGTTCAATTGCAGCGGCATCCTACGAGCAGTACTTC
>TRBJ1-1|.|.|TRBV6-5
CASRVQGRLNTEAFF
TGTGCCAGCAGGGTACAGGGCCGCTTGAACACTGAAGCTTTCTTT
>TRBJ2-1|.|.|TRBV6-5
CASSNLGDEQFF
TGTGCCAGCAGTAACCTAGGGGATGAGCAGTTCTTC
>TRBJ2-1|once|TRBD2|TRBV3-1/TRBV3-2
CASSQGSGGYNEQFF
TGTGCCAGCAGCCAAGGTAGCGGGGGCTACAATGAGCAGTTCTTC
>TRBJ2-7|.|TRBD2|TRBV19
CASSILAGGQSEQYF
TGTGCCAGTAGTATTTTGGCGGGGGGTCAGAGCGAGCAGTACTTC
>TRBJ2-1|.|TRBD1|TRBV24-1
CATSQPGGQDYEQFF
TGTGCCACCAGCCAGCCGGGCGGACAGGATTATGAGCAGTTCTTC
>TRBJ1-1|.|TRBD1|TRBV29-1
CSVKGAMRGGTEAFF
TGCAGCGTCAAGGGGGCCATGCGGGGCGGCACTGAAGCTTTCTTT
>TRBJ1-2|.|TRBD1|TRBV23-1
CASSQWGTGQGGSGYTF
TGCGCCAGCAGTCAATGGGGCACGGGACAGGGAGGAAGTGGCTACACCTTC
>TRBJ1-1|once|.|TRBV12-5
CASGLLETFF
TGTGCTAGTGGCCTACTTGAAACTTTCTTT
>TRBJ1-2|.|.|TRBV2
CASSVGPGMVTTF
TGTGCCAGCAGTGTTGGCCCCGGGATGGTTACGACCTTC
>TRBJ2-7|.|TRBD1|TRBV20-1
CSARTGYEQYF
TGCAGTGCCCGGACAGGCTACGAGCAGTACTTC
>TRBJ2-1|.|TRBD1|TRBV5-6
CASSFSTGKDNEQFF
TGTGCCAGCAGCTTTTCGACAGGGAAGGACAATGAGCAGTTCTTC
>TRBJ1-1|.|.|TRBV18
CASSPRNPTGKGTEAFF
TGTGCCAGCTCACCACGTAACCCAACAGGGAAGGGGACTGAAGCTTTCTTT
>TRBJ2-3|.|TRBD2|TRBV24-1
CASRPAGEPDTQYF
TGTGCCTCCCGCCCAGCGGGGGAACCAGATACGCAGTATTTT
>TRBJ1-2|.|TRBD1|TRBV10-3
CAISESGQGDGYTF
TGTGCCATCAGTGAGTCGGGACAGGGTGATGGCTACACCTTC
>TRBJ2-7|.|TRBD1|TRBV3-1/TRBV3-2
CASSQTGQSSYEQYF
TGTGCCAGCAGCCAAACGGGACAGAGCTCCTACGAGCAGTACTTC
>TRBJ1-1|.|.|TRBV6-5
CASSYSEGNTEAFF
TGTGCCAGCAGTTACTCAGAGGGGAACACTGAAGCTTTCTTT
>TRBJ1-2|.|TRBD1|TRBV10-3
CAISETAGGYGYTF
TGTGCCATCAGTGAGACCGCAGGGGGCTATGGCTACACCTTC
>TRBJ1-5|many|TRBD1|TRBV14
CASSPTGNQPQHF
TGTGCCAGCAGCCCGACAGGGAATCAGCCCCAGCATTTT
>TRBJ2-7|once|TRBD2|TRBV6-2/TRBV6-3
CASSWLAGAATYEQYF
TGTGCCAGCAGTTGGCTAGCGGGGGCCGCGACGTACGAGCAGTACTTC
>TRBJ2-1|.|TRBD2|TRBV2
CASSGLAGGRGEQFF
TGTGCCAGCAGTGGACTAGCGGGGGGGCGTGGTGAGCAGTTCTTC
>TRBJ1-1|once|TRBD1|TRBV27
CASSPRGHDTEAFF
TGTGCCAGCAGCCCCAGGGGGCATGACACTGAAGCTTTCTTT
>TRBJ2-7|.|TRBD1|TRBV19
CASSMTGSSYEQYF
TGTGCCAGTAGCATGACAGGGAGCTCCTACGAGCAGTACTTC
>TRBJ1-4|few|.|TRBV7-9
CASSFQPRLLGPGEKLFF
TGTGCCAGCAGCTTCCAACCGCGGCTGCTGGGGCCCGGTGAAAAACTGTTTTTT